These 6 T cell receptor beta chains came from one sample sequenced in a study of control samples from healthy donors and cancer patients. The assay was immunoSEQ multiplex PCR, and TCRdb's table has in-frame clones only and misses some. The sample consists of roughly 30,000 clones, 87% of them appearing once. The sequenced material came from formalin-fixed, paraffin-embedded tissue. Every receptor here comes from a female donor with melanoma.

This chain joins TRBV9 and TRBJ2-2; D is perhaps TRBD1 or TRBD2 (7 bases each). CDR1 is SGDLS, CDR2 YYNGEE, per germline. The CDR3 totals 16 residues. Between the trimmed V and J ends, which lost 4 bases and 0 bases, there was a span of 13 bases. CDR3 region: CASSNRGGTNTGELFF. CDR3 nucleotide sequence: TGTGCCAGCAGCAACAGGGGAGGGACGAACACCGGGGAGCTGTTTTTT. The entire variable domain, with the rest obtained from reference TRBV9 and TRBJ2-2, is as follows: DSGVTQTPKHLITATGQRVTLRCSPRSGDLSVYWYQQSLDQGLQFLIQYYNGEERAKGNILERFSAQQFPDLHSELNLSSLELGDSALYFCASSNRGGTNTGELFFGEGSRLTVL.

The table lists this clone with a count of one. CDR3 residues: CASSSLTGTYNEQFF. In DNA form, the CDR3 reads TGTGCCAGCTCAAGTCTGACAGGAACCTACAATGAGCAGTTCTTC. The V call is TRBV18, the J call TRBJ2-1, with D possibly being TRBD1 (6 bases). This CDR3 comprises 15 residues. Germline CDR1 is KGHSH and CDR2 is LQKENI. Between the trimmed V and J ends, which lost 5 bases and 2 bases, there was a span of 13 bases.

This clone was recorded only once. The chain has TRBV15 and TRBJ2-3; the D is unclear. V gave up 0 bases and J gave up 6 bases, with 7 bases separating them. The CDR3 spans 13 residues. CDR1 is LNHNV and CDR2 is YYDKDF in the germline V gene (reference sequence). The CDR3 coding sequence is TGTGCCACCAGCAGAGATCATTGGGATACGCAGTATTTT. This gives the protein CATSRDHWDTQYF.

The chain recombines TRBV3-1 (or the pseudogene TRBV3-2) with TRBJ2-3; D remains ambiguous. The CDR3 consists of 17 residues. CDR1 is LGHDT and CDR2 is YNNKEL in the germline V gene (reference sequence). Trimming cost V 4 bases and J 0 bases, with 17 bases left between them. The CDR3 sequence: CASSRTRAALSTDTQYF. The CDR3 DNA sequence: TGTGCCAGCAGCCGCACAAGGGCTGCTCTTAGCACAGATACGCAGTATTTT.

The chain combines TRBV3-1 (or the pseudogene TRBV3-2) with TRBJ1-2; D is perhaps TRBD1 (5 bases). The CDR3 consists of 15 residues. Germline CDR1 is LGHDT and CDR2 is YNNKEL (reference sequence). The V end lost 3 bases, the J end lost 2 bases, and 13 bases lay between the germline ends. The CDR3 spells CASSHGRAPNYGYTF. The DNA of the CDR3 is TGTGCCAGCAGCCATGGCAGGGCTCCGAACTATGGCTACACCTTC.

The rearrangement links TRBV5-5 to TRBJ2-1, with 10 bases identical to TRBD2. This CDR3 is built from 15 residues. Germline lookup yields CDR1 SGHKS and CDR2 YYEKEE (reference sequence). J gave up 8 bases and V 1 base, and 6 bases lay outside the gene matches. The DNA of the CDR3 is TGTGCCAGCAGCTTGCAACTAGCGGGGTCTCATGAGCAGTTCTTC. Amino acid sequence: CASSLQLAGSHEQFF.